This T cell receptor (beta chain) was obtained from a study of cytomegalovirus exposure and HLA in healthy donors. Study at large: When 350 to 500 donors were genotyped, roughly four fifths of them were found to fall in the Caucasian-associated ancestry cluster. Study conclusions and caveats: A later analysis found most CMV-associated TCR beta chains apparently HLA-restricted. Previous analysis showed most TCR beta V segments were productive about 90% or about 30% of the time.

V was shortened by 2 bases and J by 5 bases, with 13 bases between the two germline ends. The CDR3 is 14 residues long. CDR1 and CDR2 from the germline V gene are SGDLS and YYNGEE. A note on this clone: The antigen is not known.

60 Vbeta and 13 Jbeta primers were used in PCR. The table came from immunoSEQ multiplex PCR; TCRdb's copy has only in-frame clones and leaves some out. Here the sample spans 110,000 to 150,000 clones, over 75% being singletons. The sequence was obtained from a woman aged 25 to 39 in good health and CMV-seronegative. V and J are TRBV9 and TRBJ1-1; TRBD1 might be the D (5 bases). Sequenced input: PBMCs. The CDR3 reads CASSVKLRVTEAFF. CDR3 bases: TGTGCCAGCAGCGTTAAACTCAGGGTGACTGAAGCTTTCTTT.